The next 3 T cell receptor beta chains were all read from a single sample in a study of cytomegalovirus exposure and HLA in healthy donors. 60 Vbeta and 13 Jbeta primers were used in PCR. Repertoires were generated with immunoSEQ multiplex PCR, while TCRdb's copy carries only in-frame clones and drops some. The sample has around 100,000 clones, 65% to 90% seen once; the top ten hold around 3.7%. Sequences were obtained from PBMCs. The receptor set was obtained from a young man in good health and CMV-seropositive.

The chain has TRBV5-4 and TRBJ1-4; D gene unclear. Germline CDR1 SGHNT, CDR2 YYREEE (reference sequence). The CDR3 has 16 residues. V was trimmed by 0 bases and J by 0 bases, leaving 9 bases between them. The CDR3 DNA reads TGTGCCAGCAGCTTGGGAGGGCCCGCAACTAATGAAAAACTGTTTTTT. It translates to CASSLGGPATNEKLFF.

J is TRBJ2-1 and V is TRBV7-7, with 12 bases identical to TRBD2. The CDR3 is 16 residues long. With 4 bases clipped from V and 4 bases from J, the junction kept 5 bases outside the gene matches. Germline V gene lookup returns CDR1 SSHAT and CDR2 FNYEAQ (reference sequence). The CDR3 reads CASSSGTSGPYNEQFF. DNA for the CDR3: TGTGCCAGCAGCTCTGGGACTAGCGGGCCTTACAATGAGCAGTTCTTC. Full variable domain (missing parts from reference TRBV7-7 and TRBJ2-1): GAGVSQSPRYKVTKRGQDVTLRCDPISSHATLYWYQQALGQGPEFLTYFNYEAQPDKSGLPSDRFSAERPEGSISTLTIQRTEQRDSAMYRCASSSGTSGPYNEQFFGPGTRLTVL.

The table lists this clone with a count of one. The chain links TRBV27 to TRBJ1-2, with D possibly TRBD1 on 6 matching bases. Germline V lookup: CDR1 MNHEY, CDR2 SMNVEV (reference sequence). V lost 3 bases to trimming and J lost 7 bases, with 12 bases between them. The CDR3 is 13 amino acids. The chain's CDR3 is CASSFGGLAGYTF. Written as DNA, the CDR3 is TGTGCCAGCAGTTTCGGGGGGCTTGCTGGCTACACCTTC.